The clone carrying this T cell receptor (beta chain) has a count of ten or more. Using RNA transcripts as the source, TCR beta CDR3 regions were amplified. When the TCR CDR3 underwent first-round RT-PCR, the HTBI primer set was used. TCRdb reprocessed the multiplex PCR reads via MiXCR and lists one record per CDR3 protein. Of tens of thousands of distinct CDR3 sequences listed, around half were seen once; the top ten hold around 12%. The sample originates from a study of T cells in Graves' hyperthyroidism and ophthalmopathy. Study background: Before treatment of any kind, peripheral blood was taken at initial diagnosis.

Trimming stripped 3 bases from V and 5 bases from J, with 13 bases between. Germline V gene lookup returns CDR1 MNHNS and CDR2 SASEGT. This CDR3 has 14 residues. The chain couples TRBV6-1 to TRBJ2-5; D possibly uses TRBD1 or TRBD2 (5 bases each). The receptor was derived from a woman aged 30 to 39 with Graves' ophthalmopathy. Sequencing was performed on blood. The CDR3 spells CASSERGLRETQYF. CDR3 bases: TGTGCCAGCAGTGAGAGGGGTCTTCGGGAGACCCAGTACTTC.